The 31 T cell receptor beta chains presented below share a single source sample, sequenced in a study of follicular helper T cells after annual influenza vaccination. Assay used: immunoSEQ multiplex PCR; TCRdb lists only in-frame clones, some missing. The sample records some 11,000 clones, more than 60% being singletons. This sample comprised CXCR5- memory CD4+ T cells sorted from blood, obtained 6 weeks after influenza vaccination. The receptors derive from an adult who received the influenza vaccine.

The V call is TRBV5-4, the J call TRBJ1-1; the match to TRBD1 covers 9 bases. From germline, CDR1 is SGHNT and CDR2 YYREEE (reference sequence). V lost 5 bases, J lost 1 base, and 9 bases stayed unmatched. The CDR3 covers 16 residues. CDR3 coding DNA: TGTGCCAGCAGAGAAGGACAGGGGAGTCGGAACACTGAAGCTTTCTTT. It encodes CASREGQGSRNTEAFF.

This clone has a single count. V is TRBV11-3 and J is TRBJ2-7; D remains unclear. Between the trimmed V and J ends, which lost 2 bases and 0 bases, there was a span of 11 bases. This CDR3 spans 15 amino acids. In germline, CDR1 is SGHNT, CDR2 YENEEA. The CDR3 spells CASSLRTSGSYEQYF. In nucleotides, the CDR3 is TGTGCCAGCAGCTTAAGGACGTCAGGCTCCTACGAGCAGTACTTC.

The rearrangement links TRBV10-3 to TRBJ1-3; D unclear. Trimming removed 0 bases from V and 4 bases from J, with 10 bases in between. The CDR3 has 15 residues. The germline V gene has CDR1 ENHRY and CDR2 SYGVKD. The CDR3: CAISESRVIGNTIYF. The CDR3 coding sequence is TGTGCCATCAGTGAGTCGAGAGTAATCGGAAACACCATATATTTT.

The rearrangement joins TRBV5-1 to TRBJ2-3; 16 bases agree with TRBD2. CDR1 and CDR2 (germline): SGHRS, YFSETQ. The J segment lost 0 bases and the V segment lost 4 bases, leaving 8 bases of the junction unmatched. The CDR3 runs 19 residues. This CDR3 reads CASSPGTSGGADSTDTQYF. CDR3 DNA: TGCGCCAGCAGCCCGGGGACTAGCGGGGGGGCTGATAGCACAGATACGCAGTATTTT.

About this clone: One junction end disagrees with the germline gene, perhaps due to a read error. The chain is built from TRBV25-1 and TRBJ2-3; 11 bases align to TRBD2. Germline assignment: CDR1 MGHDK and CDR2 SYGVNS. The CDR3 consists of 14 residues. The CDR3 loop reads CAGRTSGSTDTQYF. CDR3 in DNA: TGTGCCGGCAGGACTAGCGGGAGCACAGATACGCAGTATTTT. The full variable domain, with the rest looked up from reference TRBV25-1 and TRBJ2-3, is EADIYQTPRYLVIGTGKKITLECSQTMGHDKMYWYQQDPGMELHLIHYSYGVNSTEKGDLSSESTVSRIRTEHFPLTLESARPSHTSQYLCAGRTSGSTDTQYFGPGTRLTVL.

The chain recombines TRBV19 with TRBJ2-2; no definite D call. This CDR3 spans 14 amino acids. Between the trimmed V and J ends, which lost 6 bases and 1 base, there was a span of 9 bases. The V gene's germline CDR1 is LNHDA and CDR2 SQIVND (reference sequence). The CDR3 bases are TGTGCCAGTAGGTCCCCGGGGAACACCGGGGAGCTGTTTTTT. It codes for CASRSPGNTGELFF.

The chain couples TRBV27 to TRBJ2-3, with D perhaps TRBD1 or TRBD2 (6 bases each). The CDR3 spans 15 residues. V lost 3 bases and J lost 2, with 12 bases in between. Germline CDR1 is MNHEY and CDR2 is SMNVEV (reference sequence). The CDR3 DNA sequence: TGTGCCAGCAGTTTCTTTCGGGGGCCCACAGATACGCAGTATTTT. Amino acid sequence: CASSFFRGPTDTQYF.

Only one count was recorded for this clone. The chain links TRBV6-5 to TRBJ1-1; D uncertain. V was shortened by 1 base and J by 1 base, with 7 bases between the two germline ends. CDR1 is MNHEY and CDR2 is SVGAGI in the germline V gene. The CDR3 is 14 amino acids. The CDR3 DNA reads TGTGCCAGCAGTTACTTCCCAGGGAACACTGAAGCTTTCTTT. Encoded protein: CASSYFPGNTEAFF.

The chain recombines TRBV6-5 with TRBJ1-5; D is possibly TRBD1 (5 bases). This CDR3 has 15 amino acids. Trimming took off 6 bases at V and 2 bases at J, with 14 bases between the two ends. Germline V gene lookup returns CDR1 MNHEY and CDR2 SVGAGI. The CDR3 DNA sequence: TGTGCCAGCAGACGAGACAGTATGCGCAATCAGCCCCAGCATTTT. This codes for CASRRDSMRNQPQHF.

The chain combines TRBV11-3 with TRBJ2-4, with D perhaps TRBD2 (6 bases). Looked up from germline, CDR1 is SGHNT and CDR2 is YENEEA. The CDR3 runs 13 residues. V shed 6 bases and J shed 5 bases, with 11 bases lying between them. CDR3 coding DNA: TGTGCCAGCAGGCGGGACTCCGAAAACATTCAGTACTTC. Protein: CASRRDSENIQYF.

This clone was observed a handful of times. This chain connects TRBV5-4 to TRBJ1-1; D not certain. V lost 2 bases, J lost 7 bases, and 12 bases lay in between. Germline CDR1 is SGHNT and CDR2 is YYREEE (reference sequence). The CDR3 loop spans 13 amino acids. The CDR3 DNA is TGTGCCAGCAGCTTTGAGCCCACCTTTGAAGCTTTCTTT. Protein product: CASSFEPTFEAFF.

The chain combines TRBV2 with TRBJ2-5; a possible D gene is TRBD2 (6 bases). Trimming cost V 6 bases and J 5 bases, with 13 bases left between them. Germline lookup yields CDR1 SNHLY and CDR2 FYNNEI. The length of the CDR3 is 13 residues. The CDR3 loop reads CASRGGARETQYF. As DNA, the CDR3 is TGTGCCAGCAGGGGCGGGGCTCGGGAGACCCAGTACTTC.

This clone was counted between two and nine times. The gene calls are TRBV2 and TRBJ2-7; no definite D call. Germline values: CDR1 SNHLY, CDR2 FYNNEI. V dropped 6 bases and J dropped 2 bases, with 5 bases sitting between them. The CDR3 extends over 11 amino acids. The CDR3 DNA reads as TGTGCCAGCAGGTCAACCTACGAGCAGTACTTC. This translates into CASRSTYEQYF.

V gene TRBV7-3 combines with J gene TRBJ1-2; TRBD1 matches at 9 bases. Germline CDR1 SGHTA, CDR2 FQGTGA. Trimming removed 2 bases from V and 4 bases from J; junction bases left unmatched: 2. CDR3 length: 14 residues. The CDR3 nucleotides are TGTGCCAGCAGCTTAGGGACAGGGACCTATGGCTACACCTTC. Protein product: CASSLGTGTYGYTF. The entire variable domain, with the rest obtained from reference TRBV7-3 and TRBJ1-2, is as follows: GAGVSQTPSNKVTEKGKYVELRCDPISGHTALYWYRQSLGQGPEFLIYFQGTGAADDSGLPNDRFFAVRPEGSVSTLKIQRTERGDSAVYLCASSLGTGTYGYTFGSGTRLTVV.

The CDR3 bases are TGTGCCACCTGGTGGGACGGAAACTATGGCTACACCTTC. This encodes CATWWDGNYGYTF. V is TRBV10-3 and J is TRBJ1-2; maybe TRBD1 (5 bases). This CDR3 is built from 13 residues. The V and J ends lost 10 bases and 2 bases respectively, with 14 bases between them. CDR1 is ENHRY and CDR2 is SYGVKD in the germline V gene.

The chain uses TRBV23-1 and TRBJ1-2; weak D call: TRBD1 (5 bases). TRBV23-1 is an ORF, and what it does is uncertain. CDR3 size: 15 residues. Trimming shortened V by 4 bases and J by 8 bases, and 20 bases separated the two germline ends. The CDR3 DNA is TGCGCCAGCAGTCCTTGCGGGGGGGGTGGGGACGGCTACACCTTC. The encoded protein is CASSPCGGGGDGYTF.

The rearrangement joins TRBV7-2 to TRBJ2-7, with a tentative D call TRBD2 (5 bases). With 4 bases removed from V and 4 bases from J, the gap between germline ends came to 17 bases. Germline CDR1 reads SGHTA; CDR2 reads FQGNSA. The CDR3 totals 15 residues. The CDR3 region is CASSSSRGFTYEQYF. The CDR3 bases are TGTGCCAGCAGCTCCTCTCGGGGATTTACGTACGAGCAGTACTTC. Using reference TRBV7-2 and TRBJ2-7 for the parts outside the CDR3, the full variable domain is GAGVSQSPSNKVTEKGKDVELRCDPISGHTALYWYRQSLGQGLEFLIYFQGNSAPDKSGLPSDRFSAERTGGSVSTLTIQRTQQEDSAVYLCASSSSRGFTYEQYFGPGTRLTVT.

The chain is built from TRBV4-1 and TRBJ2-1; 15 bases agree with TRBD2. Germline CDR1 MGHRA, CDR2 YSYEKL. The CDR3 runs to 18 residues. Germline trimming cut 5 bases from V and 7 bases from J; bases unmatched to any gene: 12. The CDR3 spells CASSTGTSGGSMRNEQFF. The CDR3 DNA reads TGCGCCAGCAGCACAGGGACTAGCGGGGGGTCGATGCGGAATGAGCAGTTCTTC.

The CDR3 nucleotides read TGTGCCAGCAGCAGACAAACTATAGACACCATATATTTT. It is translated as CASSRQTIDTIYF. The chain combines TRBV9 with TRBJ1-3; D call uncertain. The CDR3 sequence is 13 residues long. The V end was cut by 4 bases, the J end by 8 bases, with 13 bases between. From germline, CDR1 is SGDLS and CDR2 YYNGEE. Variable domain in full (rest from reference TRBV9 and TRBJ1-3): DSGVTQTPKHLITATGQRVTLRCSPRSGDLSVYWYQQSLDQGLQFLIQYYNGEERAKGNILERFSAQQFPDLHSELNLSSLELGDSALYFCASSRQTIDTIYFGEGSWLTVV.

The rearrangement joins TRBV7-9 to TRBJ2-1; 8 bases map to TRBD2. After removal of 3 bases from V and 12 bases from J, the junction contained 13 bases not matched to a gene. Germline CDR1 SEHNR, CDR2 FQNEAQ (reference sequence). This CDR3 spans 15 amino acids. DNA for the CDR3: TGTGCCAGCAGCTTGCACGGGGGGGGATCCAGTGGGCAGTTCTTC. Translation: CASSLHGGGSSGQFF.

J is TRBJ2-2 and V is TRBV11-2; the D gene could be TRBD1 or TRBD2 (5 bases each). The germline V gene has CDR1 SGHAT and CDR2 FQNNGV. Trimming shortened V by 2 bases and J by 7 bases, and 11 bases separated the two germline ends. The length of the CDR3 is 14 residues. CDR3 amino acids: CASSLYRGGGELFF. The CDR3 bases are TGTGCCAGCAGCTTATATCGTGGGGGCGGGGAGCTGTTTTTT.

This CDR3 reads CASTSGRPYEQYF. The DNA of the CDR3 is TGTGCCAGCACTAGCGGTCGGCCTTACGAGCAGTACTTC. The J gene is TRBJ2-7, the V gene TRBV6-1, with 7 bases matching TRBD2. There are 13 residues in the CDR3. J gave up 4 bases and V 7 bases, and 7 bases lay outside the gene matches. Looked up from germline, CDR1 is MNHNS and CDR2 is SASEGT.

This chain joins TRBV7-6 and TRBJ1-2; the match to TRBD1 covers 7 bases. The trim removed 3 bases at V and 6 bases at J, leaving 10 bases unmatched. CDR3 size: 15 residues. The germline CDR1 and CDR2 sequences are SGHVS and FNYEAQ. CDR3: CASSFARQGGDGYTF. The CDR3 DNA reads TGTGCCAGCAGCTTCGCTCGACAGGGAGGGGATGGCTACACCTTC.

CDR3 region: CASSYRREDGYTF. DNA for the CDR3: TGTGCCAGCAGCTACCGCCGGGAAGATGGCTACACCTTC. This chain connects TRBV6-5 to TRBJ1-2; D is unresolved. The V gene lost 6 bases and the J gene lost 6 bases, with 14 bases spanning the gap. Germline CDR1 and CDR2: MNHEY and SVGAGI. The CDR3 is made up of 13 amino acids.

Here the CDR3 reads CSVVRGTDTQYF. The CDR3 DNA reads as TGCAGCGTTGTTAGGGGAACAGATACGCAGTATTTT. The chain combines TRBV29-1 with TRBJ2-3; D may be TRBD1 (5 bases). The CDR3 covers 12 residues. Germline V gene data show CDR1 as SQVTM and CDR2 as ANQGSEA. Trimming removed 4 bases from V and 3 bases from J, with 8 bases in between.

This clone turned up a few times. The chain combines TRBV7-6 with TRBJ1-3; TRBD1 might be the D (6 bases). The CDR3 has 16 residues. CDR1 is SGHVS, CDR2 FNYEAQ, per germline. Trimming removed 5 bases from V and 7 bases from J, with 21 bases in between. CDR3 protein: CASSPMVPGRGNTIYF. The CDR3, as DNA: TGTGCCAGCAGCCCCATGGTCCCAGGGAGGGGGAACACCATATATTTT.

V usage is TRBV21-1 and J usage is TRBJ1-6; the DNA was not compared with TRBD1, the D call given in the table. TRBV21-1 is listed as a pseudogene. CDR3 length equals 15 residues. The CDR3 region has the DNA TGTGCCAGCAGCAAAGTAGACAGGGGGAATTCACCCCTCCACTTT. Protein product: CASSKVDRGNSPLHF.

There are a few counts of this clone. V is TRBV6-6 and J is TRBJ2-7; tentatively, D is TRBD2 (6 bases). CDR1 is MNHNY and CDR2 is SVGAGI in the germline V gene (reference sequence). The CDR3 covers 15 residues. Between the trimmed V and J ends, which lost 2 bases and 0 bases, there was a span of 11 bases. CDR3 nucleotide sequence: TGTGCCAGCAGTTACCTGGGAGGACTCTCCTACGAGCAGTACTTC. It codes for CASSYLGGLSYEQYF.

This clone has a handful of counts. The V gene is TRBV7-2, the J gene TRBJ1-2; TRBD1 might be the D (6 bases). There are 15 residues in the CDR3. CDR1 is SGHTA and CDR2 is FQGNSA in the germline V gene. Between the trimmed V and J ends, which lost 4 bases and 8 bases, there was a span of 20 bases. The CDR3 protein is CASSSLWAGVEGYTF. CDR3 DNA sequence: TGTGCCAGCAGCTCACTGTGGGCAGGGGTCGAGGGCTACACCTTC.

The chain carries TRBV10-3 and TRBJ1-2; 12 positions match TRBD1. V lost 7 bases to trimming and J lost 0 bases; unmatched junction nucleotides: 9. The CDR3 has 17 residues. Germline assignment: CDR1 ENHRY and CDR2 SYGVKD. The CDR3 bases are TGTGCCATCAAGGCCGGGGACAGGGGGCTTACTAACTATGGCTACACCTTC. Amino acids: CAIKAGDRGLTNYGYTF.

The rearrangement links TRBV5-1 to TRBJ2-4; D might be TRBD1 (6 bases). Deletions cut 2 bases from V and 2 bases from J, with 11 bases between. The CDR3 consists of 15 residues. Looked up from germline, CDR1 is SGHRS and CDR2 is YFSETQ. The CDR3 DNA reads as TGCGCCAGCAGCTTAGCAGGGGCGACCAAAAACATTCAGTACTTC. It specifies CASSLAGATKNIQYF.